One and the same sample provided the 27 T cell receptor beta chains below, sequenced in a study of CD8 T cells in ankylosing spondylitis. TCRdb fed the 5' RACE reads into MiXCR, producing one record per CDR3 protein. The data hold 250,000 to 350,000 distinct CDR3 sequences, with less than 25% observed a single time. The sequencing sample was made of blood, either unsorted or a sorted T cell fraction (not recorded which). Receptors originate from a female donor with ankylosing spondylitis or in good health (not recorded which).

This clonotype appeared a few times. This CDR3 reads CASSYSGLADYEQYF. CDR3 in DNA: TGTGCCAGCAGTTACTCGGGGCTAGCGGACTACGAGCAGTACTTC. The rearrangement uses TRBV6-5 and TRBJ2-7; the match to TRBD2 covers 7 bases. J lost 3 bases, V lost 0 bases, and 5 bases had no gene match. The CDR3 has 15 amino acids. Germline loops: CDR1 MNHEY, CDR2 SVGAGI.

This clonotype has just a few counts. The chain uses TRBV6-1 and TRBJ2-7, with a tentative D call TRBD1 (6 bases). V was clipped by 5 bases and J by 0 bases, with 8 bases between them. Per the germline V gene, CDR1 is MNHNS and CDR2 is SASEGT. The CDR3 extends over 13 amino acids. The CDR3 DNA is TGTGCCAGCAGTCGGGACACCTCCTACGAGCAGTACTTC. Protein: CASSRDTSYEQYF.

DNA of the CDR3: TGTGCCAGCTCACCACCGCCGGGGCCCACTTATGGCTACACCTTC. It specifies CASSPPPGPTYGYTF. The V gene is TRBV18, the J gene TRBJ1-2, with D perhaps TRBD1 (5 bases). V was clipped by 0 bases and J by 5 bases, with 13 bases between them. The CDR3 sequence is 15 residues long. Germline V gene lookup returns CDR1 KGHSH and CDR2 LQKENI. Full variable domain (missing parts from reference TRBV18 and TRBJ1-2): NAGVMQNPRHLVRRRGQEARLRCSPMKGHSHVYWYRQLPEEGLKFMVYLQKENIIDESGMPKERFSAEFPKEGPSILRIQQVVRGDSAAYFCASSPPPGPTYGYTFGSGTRLTVV.

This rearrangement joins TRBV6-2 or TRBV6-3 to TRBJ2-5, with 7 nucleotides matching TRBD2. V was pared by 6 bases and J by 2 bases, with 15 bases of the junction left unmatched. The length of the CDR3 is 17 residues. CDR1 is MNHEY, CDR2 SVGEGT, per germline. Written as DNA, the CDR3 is TGTGCCAGCAGAACCCGACTAGCAGGGTTGACACAAGAGACCCAGTACTTC. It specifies CASRTRLAGLTQETQYF.

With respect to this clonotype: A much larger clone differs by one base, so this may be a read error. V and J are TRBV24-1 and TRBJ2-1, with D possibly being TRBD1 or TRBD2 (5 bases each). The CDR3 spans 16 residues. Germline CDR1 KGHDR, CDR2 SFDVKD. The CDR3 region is CATSEGRRYSYNEHFF. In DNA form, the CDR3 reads TGTGCCACCAGTGAGGGACGGAGGTACTCCTACAATGAGCACTTCTTC.

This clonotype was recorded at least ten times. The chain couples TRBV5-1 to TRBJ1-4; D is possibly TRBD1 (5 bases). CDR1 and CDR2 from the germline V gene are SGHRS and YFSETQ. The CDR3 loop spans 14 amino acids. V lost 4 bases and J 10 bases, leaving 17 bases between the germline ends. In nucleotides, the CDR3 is TGCGCCAGCAGCCCCGGGACCGCTGGGCGAAAACTGTTTTTT. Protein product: CASSPGTAGRKLFF.

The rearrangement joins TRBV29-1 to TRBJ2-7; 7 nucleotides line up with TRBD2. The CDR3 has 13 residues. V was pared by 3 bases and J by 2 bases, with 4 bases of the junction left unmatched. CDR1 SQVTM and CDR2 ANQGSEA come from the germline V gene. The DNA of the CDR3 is TGCAGCGTTGAGGGGGGAGGGCCCTACGAGCAGTACTTC. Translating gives CSVEGGGPYEQYF.

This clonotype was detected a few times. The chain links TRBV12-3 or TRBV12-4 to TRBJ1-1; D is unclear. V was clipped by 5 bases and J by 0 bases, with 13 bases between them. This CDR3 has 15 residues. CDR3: CASSQRTGLNTEAFF. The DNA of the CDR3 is TGTGCCAGCAGTCAACGGACGGGGTTGAACACTGAAGCTTTCTTT.

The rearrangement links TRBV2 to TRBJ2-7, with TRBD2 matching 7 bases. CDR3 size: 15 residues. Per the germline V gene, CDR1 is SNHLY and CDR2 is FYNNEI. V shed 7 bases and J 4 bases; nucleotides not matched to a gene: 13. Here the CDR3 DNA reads TGTGCCAGCAAGGTATCCGGCGGGAGTACTTACGAGCAGTACTTC. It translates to CASKVSGGSTYEQYF.

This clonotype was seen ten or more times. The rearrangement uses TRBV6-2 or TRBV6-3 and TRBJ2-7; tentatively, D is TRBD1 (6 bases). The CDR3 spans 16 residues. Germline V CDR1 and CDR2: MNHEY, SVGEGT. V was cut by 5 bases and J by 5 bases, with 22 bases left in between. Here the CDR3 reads CASSPTTGTPIHEQYF. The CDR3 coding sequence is TGTGCCAGCAGTCCTACAACCGGGACACCGATCCACGAGCAGTACTTC.

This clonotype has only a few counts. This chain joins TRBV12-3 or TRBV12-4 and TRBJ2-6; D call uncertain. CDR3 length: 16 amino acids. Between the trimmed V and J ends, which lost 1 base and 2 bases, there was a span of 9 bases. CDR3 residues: CASSLDRVPGANVLTF. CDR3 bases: TGTGCCAGCAGTTTAGACCGGGTTCCTGGGGCCAACGTCCTGACTTTC.

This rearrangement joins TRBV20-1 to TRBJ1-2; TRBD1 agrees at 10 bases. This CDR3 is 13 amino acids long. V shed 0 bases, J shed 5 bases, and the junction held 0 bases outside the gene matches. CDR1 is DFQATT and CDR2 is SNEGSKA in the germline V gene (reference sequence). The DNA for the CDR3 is TGCAGTGCTAGAGAGGGACAGGGGTATGGCTACACCTTC. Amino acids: CSAREGQGYGYTF.

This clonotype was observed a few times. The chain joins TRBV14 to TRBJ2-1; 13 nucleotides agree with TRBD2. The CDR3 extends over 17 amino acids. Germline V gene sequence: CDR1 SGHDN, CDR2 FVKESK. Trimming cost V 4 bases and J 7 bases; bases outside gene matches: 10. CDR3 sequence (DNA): TGTGCCAGCAGCCCCTTACGGACTAGCGGGAGATATAATGAGCAGTTCTTC. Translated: CASSPLRTSGRYNEQFF.

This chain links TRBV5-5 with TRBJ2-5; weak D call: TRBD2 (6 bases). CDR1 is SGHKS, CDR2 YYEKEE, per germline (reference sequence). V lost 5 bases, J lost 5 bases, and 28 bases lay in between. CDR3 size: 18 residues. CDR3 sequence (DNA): TGTGCCAGCAGTTCGGAGCGGGCAGGGCGTACTTCCCGGGAGACCCAGTACTTC. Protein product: CASSSERAGRTSRETQYF. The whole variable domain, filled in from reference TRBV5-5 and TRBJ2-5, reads DAGVTQSPTHLIKTRGQQVTLRCSPISGHKSVSWYQQVLGQGPQFIFQYYEKEERGRGNFPDRFSARQFPNYSSELNVNALLLGDSALYLCASSSERAGRTSRETQYFGPGTRLLVL.

In DNA form, the CDR3 reads TGCAGTGCTAGAGGGGTGGCAGGGAGGAAGCAAGAGACCCAGTACTTC. Translating gives CSARGVAGRKQETQYF. The chain employs TRBV20-1 and TRBJ2-5, with D tentatively TRBD2 (6 bases). Germline loops: CDR1 DFQATT, CDR2 SNEGSKA (reference sequence). The length of the CDR3 is 16 residues. V was cut by 1 base and J by 2 bases, with 17 bases left in between.

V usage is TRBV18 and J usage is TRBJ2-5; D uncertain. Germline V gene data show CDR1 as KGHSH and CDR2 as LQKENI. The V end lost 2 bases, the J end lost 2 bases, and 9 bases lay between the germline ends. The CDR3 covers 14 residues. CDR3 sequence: CASSPRATQETQYF. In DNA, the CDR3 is TGTGCCAGCTCACCAAGGGCAACTCAAGAGACCCAGTACTTC.

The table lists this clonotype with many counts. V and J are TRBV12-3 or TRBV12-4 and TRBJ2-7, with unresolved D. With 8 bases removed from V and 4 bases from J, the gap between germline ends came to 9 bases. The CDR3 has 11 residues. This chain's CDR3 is CASAVGYEQYF. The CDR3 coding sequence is TGTGCCAGCGCGGTGGGGTACGAGCAGTACTTC.

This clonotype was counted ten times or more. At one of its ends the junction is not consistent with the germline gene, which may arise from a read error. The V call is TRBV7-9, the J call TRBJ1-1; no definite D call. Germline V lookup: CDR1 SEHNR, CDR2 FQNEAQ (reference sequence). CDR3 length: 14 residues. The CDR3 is CASSLAGRNTEAFF. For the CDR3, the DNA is TGTGCCAGCAGTTTAGCGGGGAGGAACACTGAAGCTTTCTTT.

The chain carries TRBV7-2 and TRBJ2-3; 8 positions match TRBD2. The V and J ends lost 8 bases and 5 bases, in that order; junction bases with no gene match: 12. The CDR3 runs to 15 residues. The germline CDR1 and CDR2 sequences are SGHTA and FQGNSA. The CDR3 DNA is TGTGCCAGCGGCTACGGGGCGGGAGGTGAAGATACGCAGTATTTT. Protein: CASGYGAGGEDTQYF.

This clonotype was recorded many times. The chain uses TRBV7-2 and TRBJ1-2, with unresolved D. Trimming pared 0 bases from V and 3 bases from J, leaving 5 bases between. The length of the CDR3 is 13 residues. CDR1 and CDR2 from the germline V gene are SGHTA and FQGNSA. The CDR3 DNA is TGTGCCAGCAGCTTAGCAGGCGACTATGGCTACACCTTC. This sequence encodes CASSLAGDYGYTF.

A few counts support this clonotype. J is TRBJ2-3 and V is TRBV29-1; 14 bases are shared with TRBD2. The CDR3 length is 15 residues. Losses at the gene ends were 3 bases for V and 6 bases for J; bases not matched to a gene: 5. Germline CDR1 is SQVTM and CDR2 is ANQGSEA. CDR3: CSVEGLAGATDTQYF. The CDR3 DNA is TGCAGCGTTGAGGGACTAGCGGGAGCTACTGATACGCAGTATTTT.

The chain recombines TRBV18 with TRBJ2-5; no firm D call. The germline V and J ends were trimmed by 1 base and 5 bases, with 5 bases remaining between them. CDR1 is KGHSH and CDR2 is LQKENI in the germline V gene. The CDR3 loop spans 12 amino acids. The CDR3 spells CASSPLSETQYF. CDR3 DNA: TGTGCCAGCTCACCACTCTCTGAGACCCAGTACTTC.

This CDR3 is CASTGLAGGSTGELFF. CDR3 DNA: TGTGCCAGCACTGGACTAGCGGGAGGATCCACCGGGGAGCTGTTTTTT. The gene calls are TRBV6-1 and TRBJ2-2; 14 bases fit TRBD2. This CDR3 comprises 16 residues. With V trimmed by 7 bases and J by 4 bases, 5 bases remained unmatched. Germline-derived CDR1 and CDR2 are MNHNS and SASEGT.

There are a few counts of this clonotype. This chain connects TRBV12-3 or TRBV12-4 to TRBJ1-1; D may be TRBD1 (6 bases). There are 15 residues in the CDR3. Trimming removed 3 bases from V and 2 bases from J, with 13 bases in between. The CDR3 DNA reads TGTGCCAGCAGTTTCATTAGGGGGGGAAACACTGAAGCTTTCTTT. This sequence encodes CASSFIRGGNTEAFF.

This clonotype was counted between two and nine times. The CDR3 DNA is TGCAGCGTTGAGGGCGCTGAAAAACTGTTTTTT. Encoded protein: CSVEGAEKLFF. V is TRBV29-1 and J is TRBJ1-4; D is uncertain. V lost 3 bases to trimming and J lost 7 bases, with 6 bases between them. The CDR3 length is 11 residues. Germline values: CDR1 SQVTM, CDR2 ANQGSEA. The full variable domain, rest sourced from reference TRBV29-1 and TRBJ1-4, is SAVISQKPSRDICQRGTSLTIQCQVDSQVTMMFWYRQQPGQSLTLIATANQGSEATYESGFVIDKFPISRPNLTFSTLTVSNMSPEDSSIYLCSVEGAEKLFFGSGTQLSVL.

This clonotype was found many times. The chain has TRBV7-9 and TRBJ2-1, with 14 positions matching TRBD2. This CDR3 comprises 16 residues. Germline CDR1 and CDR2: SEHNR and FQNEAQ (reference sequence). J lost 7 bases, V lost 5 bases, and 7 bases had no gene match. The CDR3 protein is CASSERTSGRRNEQFF. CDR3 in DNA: TGTGCCAGCAGCGAACGGACTAGCGGGAGGAGAAATGAGCAGTTCTTC.

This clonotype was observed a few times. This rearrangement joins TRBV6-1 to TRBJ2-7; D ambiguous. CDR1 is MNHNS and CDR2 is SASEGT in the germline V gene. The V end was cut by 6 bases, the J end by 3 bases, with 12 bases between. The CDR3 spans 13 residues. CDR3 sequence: CASSSRPGYEQYF. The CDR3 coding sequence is TGTGCCAGCAGCTCCAGACCTGGCTACGAGCAGTACTTC.